Each of the 28 T cell receptor beta chains below was sequenced from the same sample in a study of blood T cell repertoires in COVID-19. Repertoires were generated with immunoSEQ multiplex PCR, while TCRdb's copy carries only in-frame clones and drops some. The profile shows 150,000 to 200,000 clones, around 84% of them singletons. Sequencing was performed on peripheral blood. The source of these receptors is a woman aged 50 to 60 with COVID-19, enrolled during active disease.

There are a few counts of this clone. J is TRBJ1-3 and V is TRBV18; tentatively, D is TRBD1 (6 bases). V gave up 0 bases and J gave up 6 bases, with 12 bases separating them. The CDR3 sequence is 15 residues long. Germline lookup yields CDR1 KGHSH and CDR2 LQKENI. Written as DNA, the CDR3 is TGTGCCAGCTCACCACCGCTCACAGGGTCAAACACCATATATTTT. This codes for CASSPPLTGSNTIYF.

The chain combines TRBV15 with TRBJ1-3; D may be TRBD1 (6 bases). Germline values: CDR1 LNHNV, CDR2 YYDKDF (reference sequence). The V end lost 5 bases, the J end lost 0 bases, and 11 bases lay between the germline ends. This CDR3 is built from 15 residues. CDR3 sequence: CATSPRGFSGNTIYF. DNA for the CDR3: TGTGCCACCAGCCCGAGGGGGTTCTCTGGAAACACCATATATTTT.

The chain joins TRBV6-1 to TRBJ1-2, with TRBD1 as a possible D gene (6 bases). CDR3 length: 18 amino acids. Germline lookup yields CDR1 MNHNS and CDR2 SASEGT. Trimming removed 2 bases from V and 4 bases from J, with 23 bases in between. This chain's CDR3 is CASSERGYRAGTSYGYTF. The DNA for the CDR3 is TGTGCCAGCAGTGAAAGGGGATACAGGGCAGGGACCTCCTATGGCTACACCTTC.

This rearrangement joins TRBV30 to TRBJ1-5; 7 bases are a match to TRBD1. Germline V lookup: CDR1 GTSNPN, CDR2 SVGIG (reference sequence). The ends lost 0 bases at V and 6 bases at J; junction bases unmatched: 8. There are 15 residues in the CDR3. This chain's CDR3 is CAWSVGRGLTQPQHF. The CDR3 region has the DNA TGTGCCTGGAGTGTTGGTAGGGGGCTGACTCAGCCCCAGCATTTT. Combining the CDR3 with reference TRBV30 and TRBJ1-5 gives the whole variable domain SQTIHQWPATLVQPVGSPLSLECTVEGTSNPNLYWYRQAAGRGLQLLFYSVGIGQISSEVPQNLSASRPQDRQFILSSKKLLLSDSGFYLCAWSVGRGLTQPQHFGDGTRLSIL.

The chain recombines TRBV19 with TRBJ2-3; TRBD1 aligns across 7 bases. Trimming took 10 bases from V and 2 from J; bases not matched to a gene: 6. Germline lookup yields CDR1 LNHDA and CDR2 SQIVND (reference sequence). This CDR3 is 13 amino acids long. CDR3 protein: CATSTGNTDTQYF. CDR3 DNA: TGTGCCACCTCGACAGGGAACACAGATACGCAGTATTTT.

The chain is built from TRBV6-1 and TRBJ1-5; D uncertain. The CDR3 runs to 17 residues. In germline, CDR1 is MNHNS, CDR2 SASEGT. Trimming left V 2 bases short and J 3 bases short, with 17 bases between. The CDR3 is CASSELFGSSFNQPQHF. CDR3 nucleotides: TGTGCCAGCAGTGAATTGTTCGGGAGCAGTTTCAATCAGCCCCAGCATTTT.

The CDR3 sequence is CASVRGLDTEAFF. In DNA form, the CDR3 reads TGTGCCAGTGTCAGGGGGCTAGATACTGAAGCTTTCTTT. The gene calls are TRBV6-5 and TRBJ1-1; 8 bases are a match to TRBD1. V lost 9 bases to trimming and J lost 5 bases; unmatched junction nucleotides: 8. The germline V gene encodes CDR1 MNHEY and CDR2 SVGAGI. The CDR3 extends over 13 amino acids.

CDR3 sequence reads: CASSLGSKGRTGELFF. In nucleotides, the CDR3 is TGTGCCAGCAGCTTGGGGAGCAAGGGGAGGACCGGGGAGCTGTTTTTT. V and J are TRBV5-8 and TRBJ2-2, with a tentative D call TRBD2 (6 bases). Looked up from germline, CDR1 is SGHTS and CDR2 is YDEGEE. The CDR3 spans 16 residues. V was pared by 0 bases and J by 5 bases, with 14 bases between.

This clone was found a few times. The rearrangement uses TRBV6-4 and TRBJ2-7; 7 bases fit TRBD1. Germline CDR1 MRHNA, CDR2 SNTAGT. The CDR3 has 13 amino acids. Trimming removed 4 bases from V and 4 bases from J; junction bases left unmatched: 4. The CDR3 nucleotides are TGTGCCAGCAGTGTCGCACAGGGGTACGAGCAGTACTTC. Translated, it gives CASSVAQGYEQYF.

The V call is TRBV11-3, the J call TRBJ1-1, with a weak D call TRBD1 (6 bases). This CDR3 region has 13 residues. The V end was cut by 3 bases, the J end by 4 bases, with 9 bases between. The germline CDR1 and CDR2 sequences are SGHNT and YENEEA. Written as DNA, the CDR3 is TGTGCCAGCAGCTTGGGGGGGCTCACTGAAGCTTTCTTT. Translated, it gives CASSLGGLTEAFF.

This rearrangement joins TRBV29-1 to TRBJ1-2; weak D call: TRBD1 (6 bases). The ends were cut back, 7 bases at V and 8 bases at J, with 29 bases in the middle. Germline CDR1 SQVTM, CDR2 ANQGSEA. The CDR3 has 16 residues. CDR3 region: CSATPRGAVNVYGYTF. CDR3 sequence (DNA): TGCAGCGCCACTCCGCGGGGGGCGGTGAACGTTTACGGCTACACCTTC.

The CDR3 bases are TGTGCCAGCAGCTTACGGGCAGCGGGGGGCACCGGGGAGCTGTTTTTT. It is translated as CASSLRAAGGTGELFF. V is TRBV7-2 and J is TRBJ2-2, with 9 bases fitting TRBD2. This CDR3 contains 16 residues. Germline values: CDR1 SGHTA, CDR2 FQGNSA. Trimming at V came to 2 bases and at J to 4 bases, leaving 5 bases not matched to a gene.

V is TRBV7-2 and J is TRBJ1-2; unclear D gene. The V end lost 2 bases, the J end lost 5 bases, and 9 bases lay between the germline ends. CDR3 size: 13 residues. Germline CDR1 and CDR2: SGHTA and FQGNSA. CDR3 sequence (DNA): TGTGCCAGCAGCTTAATGGGCGTATATGGCTACACCTTC. This gives the protein CASSLMGVYGYTF.

This clone has more than one count but fewer than ten. The chain combines TRBV6-5 with TRBJ1-2; 7 positions match TRBD1. The CDR3 runs to 15 residues. The ends lost 7 bases at V and 7 bases at J; junction bases unmatched: 15. Germline V gene sequence: CDR1 MNHEY, CDR2 SVGAGI. DNA of the CDR3: TGTGCCAGCACTGCCTCGACAGGGAGTTTGTCTGGCTACACCTTC. The encoded protein is CASTASTGSLSGYTF.

This chain uses TRBV7-2 with TRBJ2-1; 9 bases map to TRBD1. Germline CDR1 SGHTA, CDR2 FQGNSA. This CDR3 is built from 14 residues. V dropped 4 bases and J dropped 4; count of bases not matched to a gene: 2. The CDR3 protein is CASSSGQGYNEQFF. For the CDR3, the DNA is TGTGCCAGCAGCTCGGGACAGGGTTACAATGAGCAGTTCTTC.

This clone was observed once. This chain uses TRBV27 with TRBJ2-5; no clear D. The CDR3 extends over 13 amino acids. V gave up 0 bases and J gave up 7 bases, with 9 bases separating them. Germline CDR1 reads MNHEY; CDR2 reads SMNVEV (reference sequence). CDR3 in DNA: TGTGCCAGCAGTTTATCGGCAACGGGGACCCAGTACTTC. As protein: CASSLSATGTQYF.

The chain employs TRBV5-6 and TRBJ1-4; 8 bases map to TRBD1. The CDR3 spans 18 residues. V shed 4 bases and J 3 bases; nucleotides not matched to a gene: 14. Germline CDR1 and CDR2: SGHDT and YYEEEE. In DNA, the CDR3 is TGTGCCAGCAGCCAGGACAGGGCTCCCGTCAAGCCTAATGAAAAACTGTTTTTT. Translating gives CASSQDRAPVKPNEKLFF.

The chain uses TRBV10-3 and TRBJ2-5; possible D gene TRBD2, 6 bases. V gave up 5 bases and J gave up 5 bases, with 12 bases separating them. Germline V gene lookup returns CDR1 ENHRY and CDR2 SYGVKD. The CDR3 extends over 13 amino acids. The CDR3 reads CAISPGGRETQYF. Here the CDR3 DNA reads TGTGCCATCAGTCCCGGAGGGAGGGAGACCCAGTACTTC.

The genes are TRBV19 and TRBJ1-6; D perhaps matches TRBD1 (6 bases). The V gene's germline CDR1 is LNHDA and CDR2 SQIVND (reference sequence). The CDR3 spans 14 residues. V was clipped by 8 bases and J by 13 bases, with 21 bases between them. The chain's CDR3 is CASSTGTPPFPLHF. CDR3 sequence (DNA): TGTGCCAGTTCAACCGGGACACCACCCTTCCCCCTCCACTTT.

The chain employs TRBV24-1 and TRBJ1-2; no firm D call. The germline V gene has CDR1 KGHDR and CDR2 SFDVKD. The ends were cut back, 3 bases at V and 5 bases at J, with 12 bases in the middle. The CDR3 spans 14 residues. CDR3 region: CATSDQTPEYGYTF. Written as DNA, the CDR3 is TGTGCCACCAGTGATCAGACCCCGGAGTATGGCTACACCTTC.

The rearrangement joins TRBV21-1 to TRBJ1-4; the DNA was not compared with TRBD1, the D call given in the table. TRBV21-1 is tagged as a pseudogene. The CDR3 length is 14 residues. The CDR3, as DNA: TGTGCCAGCAAATTGACAGAAGCTAATGAAAAACTGTTTTTT. Amino acids: CASKLTEANEKLFF.

This clone occurred once. The chain employs TRBV5-1 and TRBJ2-1, with D maybe TRBD2 (6 bases). The CDR3 loop spans 15 amino acids. Germline V lookup: CDR1 SGHRS, CDR2 YFSETQ. The V and J ends lost 0 bases and 4 bases respectively, with 11 bases between them. The CDR3 nucleotides are TGCGCCAGCAGCTTGGCCGGGGGTACTTACAATGAGCAGTTCTTC. Its translation: CASSLAGGTYNEQFF.

This clone appeared a single time. The chain recombines TRBV6-5 with TRBJ2-7, with D perhaps TRBD1 (6 bases). The V end was cut by 4 bases, the J end by 3 bases, with 7 bases between. The CDR3 is 12 amino acids. Germline assignment: CDR1 MNHEY and CDR2 SVGAGI. CDR3 loop: CASSLQGYEQYF. The CDR3 nucleotides read TGTGCCAGCAGTTTACAGGGCTACGAGCAGTACTTC.

This chain uses TRBV5-4 with TRBJ1-1; 11 positions agree with TRBD1. The CDR3 is 15 amino acids. Trimming cost V 0 bases and J 6 bases; bases outside gene matches: 4. Germline values: CDR1 SGHNT, CDR2 YYREEE (reference sequence). The CDR3 coding sequence is TGTGCCAGCAGCTTGGGAGGGACAGGGGGGGCTGAAGCTTTCTTT. Protein: CASSLGGTGGAEAFF. The entire variable domain, with the rest obtained from reference TRBV5-4 and TRBJ1-1, is as follows: ETGVTQSPTHLIKTRGQQVTLRCSSQSGHNTVSWYQQALGQGPQFIFQYYREEENGRGNFPPRFSGLQFPNYSSELNVNALELDDSALYLCASSLGGTGGAEAFFGQGTRLTVV.

The rearrangement links TRBV25-1 to TRBJ1-6; maybe TRBD1 (5 bases). Germline V CDR1 and CDR2: MGHDK, SYGVNS. CDR3 length equals 15 residues. Between the trimmed V and J ends, which lost 3 bases and 11 bases, there was a span of 17 bases. CDR3 loop: CASSDFGTPHPPLHF. The CDR3 coding sequence is TGTGCCAGCAGTGATTTCGGGACTCCCCATCCACCCCTCCACTTT.

The chain is built from TRBV27 and TRBJ1-2; 7 bases are a match to TRBD1. This CDR3 spans 15 amino acids. CDR1 MNHEY and CDR2 SMNVEV come from the germline V gene (reference sequence). The ends lost 3 bases at V and 5 bases at J; junction bases unmatched: 9. The chain's CDR3 is CASSFRQGSRYGYTF. For the CDR3, the DNA is TGTGCCAGCAGTTTTAGACAGGGATCAAGATATGGCTACACCTTC.

This clone has a single count. Here the CDR3 DNA reads TGTGCCAGCATATCTGGGACAGGGAGGAATGAGCAGTTCTTC. Residues: CASISGTGRNEQFF. V and J are TRBV6-5 and TRBJ2-1; 9 bases are a match to TRBD1. This CDR3 has 14 amino acids. CDR1 is MNHEY, CDR2 SVGAGI, per germline. V lost 7 bases to trimming and J lost 7 bases; unmatched junction nucleotides: 8.

The chain uses TRBV4-1 and TRBJ2-1, with D uncertain. Germline V gene sequence: CDR1 MGHRA, CDR2 YSYEKL. Trimming took off 0 bases at V and 0 bases at J, with 15 bases between the two ends. This CDR3 has 18 residues. The CDR3, as DNA: TGCGCCAGCAGCCAAGATCGTCCGGAGACGAGCTCCTACAATGAGCAGTTCTTC. Translating gives CASSQDRPETSSYNEQFF.